The present T cell receptor (beta chain) was sequenced within a study of shared clonotypes between healthy human individuals. This clone was counted a single time. Every contributor of samples was a Caucasian grown-up residing in Nashville, Tennessee. From germline, CDR1 is SGHTA and CDR2 FQGNSA. The CDR3 is 14 residues long. After removal of 6 bases from V and 6 bases from J, the junction contained 10 bases not matched to a gene. Assay used: immunoSEQ multiplex PCR; TCRdb lists only in-frame clones, some missing. Here the sample spans 2 million to 2.5 million clones, 93% being singletons. Sequenced input: naive CD4+ T cells from PBMCs. Subset of the sample: CD45RA+ positively selected. The receptor was derived from a man younger than 35 in good health. Some clones in this sample may be carry-over from other donors' samples. The chain is built from TRBV7-2 and TRBJ1-2; 7 bases agree with TRBD1. In nucleotides, the CDR3 is TGTGCCAGCAGTTACGACGACAGGGTCCATGGCTACACCTTC. This encodes CASSYDDRVHGYTF.